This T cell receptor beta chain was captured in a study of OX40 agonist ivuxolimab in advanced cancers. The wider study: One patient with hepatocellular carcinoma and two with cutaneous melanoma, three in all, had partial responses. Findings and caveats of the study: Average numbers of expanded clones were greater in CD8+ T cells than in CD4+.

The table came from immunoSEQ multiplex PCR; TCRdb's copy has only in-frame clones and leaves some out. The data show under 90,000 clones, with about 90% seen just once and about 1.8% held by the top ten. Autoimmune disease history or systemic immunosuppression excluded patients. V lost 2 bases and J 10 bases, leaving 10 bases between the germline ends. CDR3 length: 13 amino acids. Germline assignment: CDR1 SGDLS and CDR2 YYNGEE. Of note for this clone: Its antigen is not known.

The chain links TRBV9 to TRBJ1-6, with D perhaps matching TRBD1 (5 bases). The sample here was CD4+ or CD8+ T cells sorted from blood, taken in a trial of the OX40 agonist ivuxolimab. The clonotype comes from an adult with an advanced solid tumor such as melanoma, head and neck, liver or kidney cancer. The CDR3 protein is CASSVGPNSPLHF. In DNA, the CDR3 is TGTGCCAGCAGCGTGGGACCCAACTCACCCCTCCACTTT.